This paragraph covers one T cell receptor beta chain sequence. This sample is drawn from a study of blood T cell repertoires in COVID-19. On the study more broadly: COVID-19 samples, acute and convalescent, were from the United States, Italy and Spain. The cDNA or gDNA used as material had been derived from T cells, B-cell-depleted T cells, or PBMCs.

Method: immunoSEQ multiplex PCR; TCRdb's copy keeps in-frame clones and lacks some. Of 110,000 or so clones in the sample, around 85% were seen once. Germline values: CDR1 MRHNA, CDR2 SNTAGT. This CDR3 contains 15 residues. Trimming cost V 2 bases and J 5 bases; bases outside gene matches: 4. Sequencing was done on a sample of peripheral blood. The chain combines TRBV6-4 with TRBJ2-3; 10 bases match TRBD1. The sequence was collected from a human donor in a cohort sampled during active COVID-19. The CDR3, as DNA: TGTGCCAGCAGTGACGGGACAGGGGCTGTAGATACGCAGTATTTT. This encodes CASSDGTGAVDTQYF.